The clone carrying this TCR beta chain was counted a single time. Its antigen is unidentified. These data are taken from a study of identical twins. Every sampled donor was Caucasian and healthy. From germline, CDR1 is SGHRS and CDR2 YFSETQ. With V trimmed by 2 bases and J by 2 bases, 7 bases remained unmatched. CDR3 length equals 16 residues. Carrying unique molecular identifiers, the cDNA also gained a universal primer site through template switching. TCRdb analysed the 5' RACE reads with MiXCR anew, one entry per CDR3 protein. The data contain 350,000 to 450,000 distinct CDR3 sequences, roughly 18% of them singletons. Study-level points and caveats: Out-of-frame beta chain sequences displayed weaker excess sharing between twins.

Sequencing was done on a sample of naive T cells sorted from blood. The V and J genes are TRBV5-1 and TRBJ2-7; 10 nucleotides line up with TRBD2. The TCR originated in a man aged 50 to 60 in good health. The CDR3 is CASSLTPGLATYEQYF. The CDR3 DNA reads as TGCGCCAGCAGCTTAACCCCGGGACTAGCGACCTACGAGCAGTACTTC. The entire variable domain, with the rest obtained from reference TRBV5-1 and TRBJ2-7, is as follows: KAGVTQTPRYLIKTRGQQVTLSCSPISGHRSVSWYQQTPGQGLQFLFEYFSETQRNKGNFPGRFSGRQFSNSRSEMNVSTLELGDSALYLCASSLTPGLATYEQYFGPGTRLTVT.